The rows below give T cell receptor beta chains drawn from one sample of a study of T cells in Graves' hyperthyroidism and ophthalmopathy. Each CDR3 protein is one row after TCRdb ran MiXCR on the multiplex PCR reads. The data contain about 840,000 distinct CDR3 sequences, roughly 40% of them seen just once; the ten biggest clones take up approximately 8.7%. The sequenced sample consisted of blood. Receptors originate from a man aged 18-30 years with Graves' hyperthyroidism. Each CDR3 is given with its conserved first and last residue. A D gene is named only where the DNA matches it firmly. Part of the rows lack a size; the others show once, few, many or a class for expanded clones.

j_gene: TRBJ2-2
abundance: -
v_gene: TRBV12-3/TRBV12-4
d_gene: -
CDR3aa: CASSPEYGGELFF
CDR3nt: TGTGCCAGCAGTCCGGAGTACGGCGGGGAGCTGTTTTTT

j_gene: TRBJ2-5
abundance: -
v_gene: TRBV5-1
d_gene: -
CDR3aa: CASSATGWETQYF
CDR3nt: TGCGCCAGCAGCGCGACAGGTTGGGAGACCCAGTACTTC

j_gene: TRBJ1-1
abundance: -
v_gene: TRBV9
d_gene: -
CDR3aa: CAWTPNTEAFF
CDR3nt: TGTGCCTGGACTCCGAACACTGAAGCTTTCTTT

j_gene: TRBJ2-5
abundance: -
v_gene: TRBV5-5
d_gene: -
CDR3aa: CASSPAGVEETQYF
CDR3nt: TGTGCCAGCAGCCCCGCCGGGGTGGAGGAGACCCAGTACTTC

j_gene: TRBJ2-7
abundance: -
v_gene: TRBV5-4
d_gene: TRBD1
CDR3aa: CASSPWTGEREQYF
CDR3nt: TGCGCCAGCTCCCCCTGGACAGGGGAGCGCGAGCAGTACTTC

j_gene: TRBJ2-2
abundance: many
v_gene: TRBV7-2
d_gene: TRBD2
CDR3aa: CASSPRTSPGELFF
CDR3nt: TGTGCCAGCAGCCCGCGGACTAGCCCCGGGGAGCTGTTTTTT

j_gene: TRBJ1-6
abundance: -
v_gene: TRBV20-1
d_gene: -
CDR3aa: CSAPVGTYNSPLNF
CDR3nt: TGCAGTGCTCCTGTGGGGACTTATAATTCACCCCTCAACTTT

j_gene: TRBJ2-7
abundance: -
v_gene: TRBV11-2
d_gene: TRBD1
CDR3aa: CASSRTTGGNEQYF
CDR3nt: TGTGCCAGCAGCCGGACGACAGGGGGCAACGAGCAGTACTTC

j_gene: TRBJ2-7
abundance: -
v_gene: TRBV20-1
d_gene: TRBD2
CDR3aa: CSARVKGLAGVSYEQYF
CDR3nt: TGCAGTGCTAGAGTAAAGGGACTAGCGGGGGTGTCCTACGAGCAGTACTTC

j_gene: TRBJ2-7
abundance: -
v_gene: TRBV7-9
d_gene: TRBD2
CDR3aa: CASSLGWAAGVAEQYF
CDR3nt: TGTGCCAGCAGCTTAGGCTGGGCGGCGGGGGTGGCCGAGCAGTACTTC

j_gene: TRBJ1-2
abundance: many
v_gene: TRBV7-9
d_gene: -
CDR3aa: CASNIQAYGYTF
CDR3nt: TGTGCCAGCAACATTCAGGCTTATGGCTACACCTTC

j_gene: TRBJ2-7
abundance: once
v_gene: TRBV15
d_gene: -
CDR3aa: CATSWGYKVPYEQYF
CDR3nt: TGTGCCACCAGCTGGGGCTACAAGGTCCCCTACGAGCAGTACTTC

j_gene: TRBJ1-2
abundance: few
v_gene: TRBV6-1
d_gene: -
CDR3aa: CASSYSRPANYGYTF
CDR3nt: TGTGCCAGCAGTTACTCCCGCCCAGCTAACTATGGCTACACCTTC

j_gene: TRBJ2-2
abundance: -
v_gene: TRBV12-3/TRBV12-4
d_gene: -
CDR3aa: CASSPQVNGELFF
CDR3nt: TGTGCCAGCAGTCCCCAGGTCAACGGGGAGCTGTTTTTT

j_gene: TRBJ1-5
abundance: few
v_gene: TRBV20-1
d_gene: -
CDR3aa: CSARDHRSGQPQHF
CDR3nt: TGCAGTGCTAGAGATCACCGATCGGGACAGCCCCAGCATTTT

j_gene: TRBJ1-1
abundance: many
v_gene: TRBV7-9
d_gene: -
CDR3aa: CASSLLAEAFF
CDR3nt: TGTGCCAGCAGCTTACTGGCAGAAGCTTTCTTT

j_gene: TRBJ2-2
abundance: many
v_gene: TRBV29-1
d_gene: -
CDR3aa: CSVDTGSELFF
CDR3nt: TGCAGCGTTGACACAGGGAGTGAGCTGTTTTTT

j_gene: TRBJ1-2
abundance: few
v_gene: TRBV5-4
d_gene: -
CDR3aa: CASGSNYGYTF
CDR3nt: TGTGCCAGCGGTTCTAACTATGGCTACACCTTC

j_gene: TRBJ2-2
abundance: -
v_gene: TRBV2
d_gene: -
CDR3aa: CASTAGGTNTGELFF
CDR3nt: TGTGCCAGCACCGCCGGGGGAACGAACACCGGGGAGCTGTTTTTT

j_gene: TRBJ1-1
abundance: many
v_gene: TRBV10-3
d_gene: -
CDR3aa: CAISESGRKNTEAFF
CDR3nt: TGTGCCATCAGTGAGTCGGGGAGGAAGAACACTGAAGCTTTCTTT

j_gene: TRBJ1-5
abundance: -
v_gene: TRBV6-1
d_gene: -
CDR3aa: CASRDSGGKETQHF
CDR3nt: TGTGCCAGCAGAGACAGCGGGGGTAAAGAGACCCAGCATTTT

j_gene: TRBJ1-5
abundance: many
v_gene: TRBV12-3/TRBV12-4
d_gene: -
CDR3aa: CASSLQSNQPQHF
CDR3nt: TGTGCCAGCAGTTTACAGAGCAATCAGCCCCAGCATTTT

j_gene: TRBJ1-4
abundance: few
v_gene: TRBV2
d_gene: TRBD1
CDR3aa: CASKNRGSNEKLFF
CDR3nt: TGTGCCAGCAAGAACAGGGGGTCTAATGAAAAACTGTTTTTT

j_gene: TRBJ1-3
abundance: many
v_gene: TRBV7-9
d_gene: -
CDR3aa: CASSFSDGNTIYF
CDR3nt: TGTGCCAGCAGCTTTTCCGACGGAAACACCATATATTTT

j_gene: TRBJ2-7
abundance: few
v_gene: TRBV5-1
d_gene: TRBD1
CDR3aa: CASSLQGQGTYEQYF
CDR3nt: TGCGCCAGCAGCCTTCAAGGACAGGGGACCTACGAGCAGTACTTC

j_gene: TRBJ2-7
abundance: -
v_gene: TRBV5-1
d_gene: TRBD2
CDR3aa: CASSLAGTNHEQYF
CDR3nt: TGCGCCAGCAGCTTAGCCGGGACTAACCACGAGCAGTACTTC

j_gene: TRBJ2-7
abundance: once
v_gene: TRBV7-9
d_gene: -
CDR3aa: CASSSDRSF
CDR3nt: TGTGCCAGCAGCTCCGACAGGTCTTTC

j_gene: TRBJ1-6
abundance: many
v_gene: TRBV12-3/TRBV12-4
d_gene: -
CDR3aa: CASRNQGGSPLHF
CDR3nt: TGTGCCAGCAGGAATCAGGGTGGATCACCCCTCCACTTT

j_gene: TRBJ2-2
abundance: few
v_gene: TRBV2
d_gene: TRBD2
CDR3aa: CASRALAGGNTGELFF
CDR3nt: TGTGCCAGCAGGGCCTTAGCGGGGGGGAACACCGGGGAGCTGTTTTTT

j_gene: TRBJ1-1
abundance: -
v_gene: TRBV5-1
d_gene: -
CDR3aa: CAMDSSYTEAFF
CDR3nt: TGCGCCATGGACAGTTCCTACACTGAAGCTTTCTTT

j_gene: TRBJ1-1
abundance: many
v_gene: TRBV10-3
d_gene: -
CDR3aa: CAMRSITGLAFF
CDR3nt: TGTGCCATGCGATCCATTACAGGGTTAGCTTTCTTT

j_gene: TRBJ1-2
abundance: -
v_gene: TRBV6-5
d_gene: -
CDR3aa: CASSYSGYTF
CDR3nt: TGTGCCAGCAGTTACTCTGGCTACACCTTC

j_gene: TRBJ2-2
abundance: -
v_gene: TRBV7-9
d_gene: TRBD2
CDR3aa: CAIERTSGSTGELFF
CDR3nt: TGTGCCATAGAAAGGACTAGCGGGTCCACCGGGGAGCTGTTTTTT

j_gene: TRBJ2-7
abundance: -
v_gene: TRBV2
d_gene: -
CDR3aa: CASSFDRWGRQENEQYF
CDR3nt: TGTGCCAGCAGTTTTGACAGGTGGGGCAGGCAAGAGAACGAGCAGTACTTC

j_gene: TRBJ1-5
abundance: many
v_gene: TRBV19
d_gene: -
CDR3aa: CASSIIPGYSNQPQHF
CDR3nt: TGTGCCAGTAGTATCATCCCAGGCTATAGCAATCAGCCCCAGCATTTT